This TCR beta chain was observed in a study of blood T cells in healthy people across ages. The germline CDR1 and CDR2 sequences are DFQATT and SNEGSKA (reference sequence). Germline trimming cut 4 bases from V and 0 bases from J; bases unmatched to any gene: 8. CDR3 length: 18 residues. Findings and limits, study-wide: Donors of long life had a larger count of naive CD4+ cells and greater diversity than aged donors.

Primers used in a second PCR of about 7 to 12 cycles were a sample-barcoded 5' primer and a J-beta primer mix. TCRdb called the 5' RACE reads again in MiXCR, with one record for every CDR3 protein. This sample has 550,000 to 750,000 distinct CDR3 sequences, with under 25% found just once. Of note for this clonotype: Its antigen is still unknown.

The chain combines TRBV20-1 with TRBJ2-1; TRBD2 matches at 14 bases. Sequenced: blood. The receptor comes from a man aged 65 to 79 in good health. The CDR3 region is CSAKAGLAGENSYNEQFF. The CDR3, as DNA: TGCAGTGCTAAAGCGGGACTAGCGGGAGAAAACTCCTACAATGAGCAGTTCTTC.